Shown below are 3 T cell receptor beta chains from a single sample sequenced in a study of cytomegalovirus exposure and HLA in healthy donors. The PCR used 60 Vbeta and 13 Jbeta primers. Libraries were prepared by immunoSEQ multiplex PCR; TCRdb keeps only in-frame clonotypes and omits some of them. The repertoire holds about 180,000 clones, with around 81% as singletons. Sequencing input: PBMCs. These receptors all come from a man aged 40-50 years in good health and CMV-seronegative.

The gene calls are TRBV19 and TRBJ1-4, with D possibly being TRBD1 (6 bases). The V and J ends lost 5 bases and 3 bases respectively, with 16 bases between them. The CDR3 loop spans 16 amino acids. The germline V gene has CDR1 LNHDA and CDR2 SQIVND (reference sequence). The DNA of the CDR3 is TGTGCCAGTAGTGATACAGGGTGGGGGCCTAATGAAAAACTGTTTTTT. Translation: CASSDTGWGPNEKLFF.

V is TRBV19 and J is TRBJ2-7; TRBD1 agrees at 9 bases. With V trimmed by 9 bases and J by 3 bases, 6 bases remained unmatched. CDR3 length: 13 residues. Per germline, CDR1 LNHDA and CDR2 SQIVND (reference sequence). The CDR3 reads CASPGQGHYEQYF. The CDR3 DNA sequence: TGTGCCAGCCCGGGACAGGGCCACTACGAGCAGTACTTC.

The rearrangement uses TRBV7-2 and TRBJ1-4; 7 positions agree with TRBD1. Germline lookup yields CDR1 SGHTA and CDR2 FQGNSA. With V trimmed by 3 bases and J by 8 bases, 12 bases remained unmatched. This CDR3 comprises 16 residues. CDR3 region: CASSFSQGWMGEKLFF. The CDR3 bases are TGTGCCAGCAGCTTTTCACAGGGGTGGATGGGCGAAAAACTGTTTTTT.